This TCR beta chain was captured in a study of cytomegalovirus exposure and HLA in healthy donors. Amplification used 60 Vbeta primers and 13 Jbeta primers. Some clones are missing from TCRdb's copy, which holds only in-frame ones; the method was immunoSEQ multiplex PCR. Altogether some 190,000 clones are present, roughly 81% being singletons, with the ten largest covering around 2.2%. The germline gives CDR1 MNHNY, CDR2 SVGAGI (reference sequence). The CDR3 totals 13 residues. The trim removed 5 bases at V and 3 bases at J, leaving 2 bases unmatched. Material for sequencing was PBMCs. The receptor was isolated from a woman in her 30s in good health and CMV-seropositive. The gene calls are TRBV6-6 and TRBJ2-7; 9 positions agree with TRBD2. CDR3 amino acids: CASSATSGYEQYF. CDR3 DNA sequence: TGTGCCAGCAGTGCGACTAGCGGCTACGAGCAGTACTTC.